A few counts support the clone carrying this T cell receptor beta chain. What it binds is not known. Germline lookup yields CDR1 DFQATT and CDR2 SNEGSKA (reference sequence). V was shortened by 3 bases and J by 2 bases, with 12 bases between the two germline ends. The CDR3 loop spans 14 amino acids. This record belongs to a study of CD8 T cells in ankylosing spondylitis. Findings and caveats of the study: Enrichment of disease-linked clones was reportedly significant in matched ankylosing spondylitis synovial fluid. Eight highly homologous variants formed a TCR beta motif that appeared characteristic of ankylosing spondylitis blood.

From the 5' RACE reads, TCRdb called clonotypes with MiXCR, one entry per CDR3 protein. The sample consists of fewer than 250,000 distinct CDR3 sequences, under 12% of them appearing once. The sample taken for sequencing was blood, either unsorted or a sorted T cell fraction (not recorded which). This sequence was found in a male donor with ankylosing spondylitis or in good health (not recorded which). V is TRBV20-1 and J is TRBJ2-3; no definite D call. CDR3 coding DNA: TGCAGTGCTAGTGGTGTGACAAACACAGATACGCAGTATTTT. Translating gives CSASGVTNTDTQYF.